This TCR beta chain stems from a study of T cells in Graves' hyperthyroidism and ophthalmopathy. Germline CDR1 reads GTSNPN; CDR2 reads SVGIG (reference sequence). The CDR3 consists of 14 residues. Trimming took 1 base from V and 6 from J; bases not matched to a gene: 7. From RNA transcripts, TCR beta CDR3 regions were amplified. A first-round RT-PCR of the TCR CDR3 used the HTBI primer set. TCRdb ran MiXCR on the multiplex PCR reads and lists one entry per CDR3 protein. Counted here are 370,000 or so distinct CDR3 sequences, 15% to 19% occurring once; the ten biggest clones make up around 30%. This clonotype occurred a few times.

This clonotype was sampled from a young woman with Graves' hyperthyroidism that later progressed to Graves' ophthalmopathy. The sequencing input was blood. The V and J genes are TRBV30 and TRBJ2-7, with 9 bases that match TRBD1. CDR3: CAWSARDRVGEQYF. The CDR3 DNA reads TGTGCCTGGAGTGCCCGGGACAGGGTGGGCGAGCAGTACTTC.